A selection of T cell receptor beta chains follows, all from one sample in a study of identical twins. Each CDR3 protein is one row after TCRdb ran MiXCR on the 5' RACE reads. The sample contains 1.5 million to 2 million distinct CDR3 sequences, more than 30% of which appear only once. Sequencing was done on a sample of cord blood. Every receptor here comes from a newborn girl in good health. The CDR3 runs from the conserved cysteine through the conserved F or W. D genes are given only for firm matches. Clone size is stated in some rows and not others, as once, few, many or a class when expanded.

J	D	size	V	CDR3	DNA
TRBJ1-1	TRBD1	few	TRBV5-6	CASSQVFIQGLAFF	TGTGCCAGCAGCCAAGTTTTCATACAGGGGCTGGCTTTCTTT
TRBJ2-7	-	few	TRBV11-2	CASSLVGHRSYEQYF	TGTGCCAGCAGCTTAGTAGGACACCGCTCCTACGAGCAGTACTTC
TRBJ2-1	TRBD2	few	TRBV6-1	CASRILAGYYNEQFF	TGTGCCAGCAGGATTCTAGCGGGTTATTACAATGAGCAGTTCTTC
TRBJ2-7	-	-	TRBV2	CASKEESYEQYF	TGTGCCAGCAAGGAGGAAAGCTACGAGCAGTACTTC
TRBJ2-1	TRBD1	many	TRBV10-3	CAIAGETGKEFF	TGTGCCATCGCAGGAGAGACAGGGAAGGAGTTCTTC
TRBJ2-7	-	few	TRBV12-3/TRBV12-4	CASRKRGVSYEQYF	TGTGCCAGCAGGAAAAGGGGCGTTTCCTACGAGCAGTACTTC
TRBJ2-3	-	-	TRBV28	CASSSSVPRDTQYF	TGTGCCAGCAGTTCTAGCGTACCTAGAGATACGCAGTATTTT
TRBJ1-4	TRBD1	-	TRBV28	CASSFLDRVTNEKLFF	TGTGCCAGCAGTTTCCTCGACAGGGTTACTAATGAAAAACTGTTTTTT
TRBJ2-5	-	few	TRBV27	CASTPPIETQYF	TGTGCCAGCACCCCACCTATAGAGACCCAGTACTTC
TRBJ2-1	-	-	TRBV20-1	CSARSAAVYNEQFF	TGCAGTGCTAGGTCAGCGGCTGTGTACAATGAGCAGTTCTTC
TRBJ2-7	-	few	TRBV20-1	CSARVGSLGYEQYF	TGCAGTGCTAGAGTCGGTAGCTTAGGGTACGAGCAGTACTTC
TRBJ2-1	-	-	TRBV7-9	CASSPWRSPSYNGQFF	TGTGCCAGCAGCCCCTGGCGGTCCCCCTCCTACAATGGGCAGTTCTTC
TRBJ1-2	TRBD1	few	TRBV9	CASSPFRTGGYTF	TGTGCCAGCAGCCCGTTTCGGACAGGTGGCTACACCTTC
TRBJ2-4	-	-	TRBV19	CASSPGVPNIQYF	TGTGCCAGTAGTCCCGGGGTCCCAAACATTCAGTACTTC
TRBJ2-1	-	-	TRBV6-6	CASSYLGSNAQFF	TGTGCCAGCAGTTATCTCGGGAGCAATGCGCAGTTCTTC
TRBJ1-1	-	few	TRBV12-3/TRBV12-4	CASSFSSGQNAFF	TGTGCCAGCAGTTTTTCGAGTGGACAGAACGCTTTCTTT
TRBJ1-2	TRBD1	few	TRBV4-2	CASSQENRGANYGYTF	TGTGCCAGCAGCCAAGAAAACAGGGGAGCTAACTATGGCTACACCTTC
TRBJ2-5	TRBD1	-	TRBV6-5	CASSSRQGIYGQYF	TGTGCCAGCAGTTCTCGACAGGGGATCTACGGGCAGTACTTC
TRBJ1-2	-	-	TRBV10-3	CAISPETPYGYTF	TGTGCCATCAGCCCTGAGACCCCCTATGGCTACACCTTC
TRBJ2-1	TRBD1	-	TRBV28	CAGQGYGEQFF	TGTGCCGGACAGGGGTACGGTGAGCAGTTCTTC
TRBJ2-7	TRBD1	few	TRBV16	CASSQPGQGKYEQYF	TGTGCCAGCAGCCAACCAGGACAGGGGAAGTACGAGCAGTACTTC
TRBJ1-2	TRBD1	few	TRBV4-1	CASSHTTGGGFSYGYTF	TGCGCCAGCAGCCATACGACAGGGGGCGGCTTTAGCTATGGCTACACCTTC
TRBJ1-2	-	few	TRBV19	CASSVEAEYYGYTF	TGTGCCAGTAGTGTGGAGGCGGAGTACTATGGCTACACCTTC
TRBJ2-3	-	-	TRBV5-1	CASSLSLRKYF	TGCGCCAGCAGCTTGTCTCTCCGGAAGTATTTT
TRBJ2-1	TRBD2	-	TRBV14	CASSRLLSGSSYNKQFF	TGTGCCAGCAGCCGCCTTCTGAGCGGGAGCTCCTACAATAAGCAGTTCTTC
TRBJ2-4	TRBD2	-	TRBV4-2	CASSQAPGGYLNIQYF	TGTGCCAGCAGCCAAGCCCCGGGGGGATACTTAAACATTCAGTACTTC
TRBJ2-5	-	once	TRBV5-1	CASSSEGVETQYF	TGCGCCAGCAGCTCCGAGGGGGTGGAGACCCAGTACTTC
TRBJ2-3	TRBD2	-	TRBV5-5	CASSRRPIAGDTQYF	TGTGCCAGCAGCCGCCGGCCTATAGCGGGAGATACGCAGTATTTT
TRBJ1-6	-	-	TRBV14	CASSATGQTPLHF	TGTGCCAGCAGCGCTACGGGACAAACACCCCTCCACTTT
TRBJ2-3	-	-	TRBV12-3/TRBV12-4	CASTLAPDTQYF	TGTGCCAGCACTCTCGCGCCAGATACGCAGTATTTT
TRBJ2-1	-	-	TRBV30	CACGSPSYNEQFF	TGTGCCTGCGGGTCCCCCTCCTACAATGAGCAGTTCTTC
TRBJ2-3	-	-	TRBV27	CASSLHLTDTQYF	TGTGCCAGCAGTCTCCACCTCACAGATACGCAGTATTTT
TRBJ2-2	-	few	TRBV29-1	CSGRLANTGELFF	TGCAGCGGGAGACTAGCGAACACCGGGGAGCTGTTTTTT
TRBJ1-2	-	-	TRBV29-1	CSVQRLLTYGYTF	TGCAGCGTTCAGAGGCTCTTGACCTATGGCTACACCTTC
TRBJ2-3	-	-	TRBV7-2	CASSLYGGLSTDTQYF	TGTGCCAGCAGCTTATATGGGGGGCTCAGCACAGATACGCAGTATTTT
TRBJ2-4	-	many	TRBV3-1	CASSQEALAKNIQYF	TGTGCCAGCAGCCAAGAGGCACTAGCCAAAAACATTCAGTACTTC
TRBJ2-7	-	-	TRBV20-1	CSDQSSYEQYF	TGCAGTGACCAGAGCTCCTACGAGCAGTACTTC
TRBJ2-7	TRBD2	-	TRBV7-2	CASSLGGLAGAIWYF	TGTGCCAGCAGCTTAGGGGGCCTAGCGGGGGCCATTTGGTACTTC
TRBJ2-7	TRBD2	-	TRBV3-1	CASGRWTSGGANEQYF	TGTGCCAGCGGCCGGTGGACTAGCGGGGGGGCAAATGAGCAGTACTTC
TRBJ1-1	-	-	TRBV5-1	CASSHVGGLNTEAFF	TGCGCCAGCAGCCATGTGGGGGGCCTCAACACTGAAGCTTTCTTT
TRBJ2-5	-	-	TRBV5-1	CASSFSQVQETQYF	TGCGCCAGCAGCTTTTCACAGGTCCAAGAGACCCAGTACTTC
TRBJ1-1	-	-	TRBV28	CASSPYGNTEAFF	TGTGCCAGCAGTCCATACGGGAACACTGAAGCTTTCTTT
TRBJ2-3	-	many	TRBV10-3	CAISEGGTWYTQYF	TGTGCCATCAGTGAGGGGGGGACATGGTACACGCAGTATTTT
TRBJ2-3	TRBD2	few	TRBV6-5	CASSTQRGGSTDTQYF	TGTGCCAGCAGTACTCAGCGGGGGGGCAGCACAGATACGCAGTATTTT
TRBJ1-5	-	-	TRBV6-1	CASSDASGYQPQHF	TGTGCCAGCAGTGATGCCTCGGGGTATCAGCCCCAGCATTTT